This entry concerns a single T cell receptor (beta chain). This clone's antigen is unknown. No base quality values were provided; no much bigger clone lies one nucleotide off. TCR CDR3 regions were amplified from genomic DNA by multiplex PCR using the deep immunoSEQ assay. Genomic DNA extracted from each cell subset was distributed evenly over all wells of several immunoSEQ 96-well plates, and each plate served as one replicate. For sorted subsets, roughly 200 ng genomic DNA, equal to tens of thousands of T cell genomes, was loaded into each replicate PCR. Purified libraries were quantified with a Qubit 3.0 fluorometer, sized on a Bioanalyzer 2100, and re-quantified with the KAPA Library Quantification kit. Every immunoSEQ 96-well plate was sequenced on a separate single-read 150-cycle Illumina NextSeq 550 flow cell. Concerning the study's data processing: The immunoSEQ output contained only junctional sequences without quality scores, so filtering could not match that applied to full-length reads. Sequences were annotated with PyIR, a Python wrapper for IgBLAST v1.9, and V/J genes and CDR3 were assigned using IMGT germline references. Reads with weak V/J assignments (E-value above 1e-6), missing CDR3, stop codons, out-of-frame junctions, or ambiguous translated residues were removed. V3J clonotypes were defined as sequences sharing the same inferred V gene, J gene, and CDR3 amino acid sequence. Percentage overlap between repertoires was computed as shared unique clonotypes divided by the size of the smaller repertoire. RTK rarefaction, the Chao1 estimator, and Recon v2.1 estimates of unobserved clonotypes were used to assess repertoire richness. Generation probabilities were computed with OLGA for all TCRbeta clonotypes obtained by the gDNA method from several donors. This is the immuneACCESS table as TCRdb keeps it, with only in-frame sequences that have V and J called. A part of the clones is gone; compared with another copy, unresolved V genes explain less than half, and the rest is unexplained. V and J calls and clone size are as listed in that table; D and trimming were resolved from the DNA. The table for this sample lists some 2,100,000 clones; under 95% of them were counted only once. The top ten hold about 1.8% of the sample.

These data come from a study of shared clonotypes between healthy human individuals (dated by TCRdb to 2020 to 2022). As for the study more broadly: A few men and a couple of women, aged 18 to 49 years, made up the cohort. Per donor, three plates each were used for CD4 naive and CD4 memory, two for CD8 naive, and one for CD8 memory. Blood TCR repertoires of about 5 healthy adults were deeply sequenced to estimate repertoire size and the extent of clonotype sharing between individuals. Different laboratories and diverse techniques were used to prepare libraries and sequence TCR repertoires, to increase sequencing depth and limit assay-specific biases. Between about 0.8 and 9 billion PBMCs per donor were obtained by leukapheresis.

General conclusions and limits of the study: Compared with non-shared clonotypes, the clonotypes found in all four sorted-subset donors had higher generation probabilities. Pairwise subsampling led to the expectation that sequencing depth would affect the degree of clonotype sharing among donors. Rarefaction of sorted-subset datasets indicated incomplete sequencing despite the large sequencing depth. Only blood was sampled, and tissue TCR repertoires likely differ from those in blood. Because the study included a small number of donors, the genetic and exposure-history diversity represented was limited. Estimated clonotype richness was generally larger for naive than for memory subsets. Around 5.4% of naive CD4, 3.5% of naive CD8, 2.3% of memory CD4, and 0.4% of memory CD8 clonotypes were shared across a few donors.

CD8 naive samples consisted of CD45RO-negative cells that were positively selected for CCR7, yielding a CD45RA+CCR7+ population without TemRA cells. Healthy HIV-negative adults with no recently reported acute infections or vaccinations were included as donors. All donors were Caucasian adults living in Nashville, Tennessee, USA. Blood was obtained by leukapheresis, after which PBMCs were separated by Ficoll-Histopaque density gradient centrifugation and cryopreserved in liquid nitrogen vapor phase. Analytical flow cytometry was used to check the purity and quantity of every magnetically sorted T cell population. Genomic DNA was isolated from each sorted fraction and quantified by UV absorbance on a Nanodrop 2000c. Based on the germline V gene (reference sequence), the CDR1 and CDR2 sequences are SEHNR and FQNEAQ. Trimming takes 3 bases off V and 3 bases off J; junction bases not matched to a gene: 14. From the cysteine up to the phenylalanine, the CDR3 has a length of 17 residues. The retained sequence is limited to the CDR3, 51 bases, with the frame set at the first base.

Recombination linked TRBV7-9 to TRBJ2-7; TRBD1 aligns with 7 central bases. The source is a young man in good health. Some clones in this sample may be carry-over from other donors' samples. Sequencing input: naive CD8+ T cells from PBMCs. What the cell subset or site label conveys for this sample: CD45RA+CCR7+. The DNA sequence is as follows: TGTGCCAGCAGCTTGCCCAGGACAGGCGCCATGAACTACGAGCAGTACTTC. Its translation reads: CASSLPRTGAMNYEQYF.